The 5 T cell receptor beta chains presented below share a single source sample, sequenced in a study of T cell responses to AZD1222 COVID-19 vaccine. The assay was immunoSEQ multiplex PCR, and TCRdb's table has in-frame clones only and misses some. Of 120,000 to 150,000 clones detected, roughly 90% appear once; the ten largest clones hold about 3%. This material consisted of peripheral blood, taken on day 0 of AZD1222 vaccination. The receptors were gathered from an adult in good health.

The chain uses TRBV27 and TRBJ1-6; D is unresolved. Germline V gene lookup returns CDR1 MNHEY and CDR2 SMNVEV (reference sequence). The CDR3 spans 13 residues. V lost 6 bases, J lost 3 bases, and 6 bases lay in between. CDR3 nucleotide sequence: TGTGCCAGCAGCCTGTTCTATAATTCACCCCTCCACTTT. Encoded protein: CASSLFYNSPLHF.

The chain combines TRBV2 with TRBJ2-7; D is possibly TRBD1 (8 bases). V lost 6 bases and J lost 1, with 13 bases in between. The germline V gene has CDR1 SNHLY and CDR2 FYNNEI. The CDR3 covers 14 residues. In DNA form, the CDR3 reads TGTGCCAGCAGCACAGGGGGGGGGTCCTACGAGCAGTACTTC. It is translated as CASSTGGGSYEQYF. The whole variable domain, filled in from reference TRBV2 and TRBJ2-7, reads EPEVTQTPSHQVTQMGQEVILRCVPISNHLYFYWYRQILGQKVEFLVSFYNNEISEKSEIFDDQFSVERPDGSNFTLKIRSTKLEDSAMYFCASSTGGGSYEQYFGPGTRLTVT.

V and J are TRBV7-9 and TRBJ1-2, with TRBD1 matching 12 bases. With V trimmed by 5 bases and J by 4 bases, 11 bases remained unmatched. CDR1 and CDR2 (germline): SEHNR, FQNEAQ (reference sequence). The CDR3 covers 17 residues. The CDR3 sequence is CASSTSGQGANSYGYTF. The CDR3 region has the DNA TGTGCCAGCAGCACGTCGGGACAGGGGGCGAATTCCTATGGCTACACCTTC.

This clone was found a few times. CDR3 loop: CASSPPGLAGGGEQFF. In nucleotides, the CDR3 is TGTGCCAGCAGTCCCCCCGGACTAGCGGGAGGGGGTGAGCAGTTCTTC. This chain uses TRBV27 with TRBJ2-1; 15 nucleotides agree with TRBD2. Germline CDR1 MNHEY, CDR2 SMNVEV (reference sequence). This CDR3 is built from 16 residues. V was pared by 5 bases and J by 9 bases, with 8 bases of the junction left unmatched.

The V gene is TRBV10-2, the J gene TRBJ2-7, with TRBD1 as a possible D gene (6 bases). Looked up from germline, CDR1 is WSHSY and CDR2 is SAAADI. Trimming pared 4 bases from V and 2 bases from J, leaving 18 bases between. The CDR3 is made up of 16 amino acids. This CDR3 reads CASSGLGQGNTYEQYF. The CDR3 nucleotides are TGCGCCAGCAGTGGTTTGGGGCAGGGGAATACCTACGAGCAGTACTTC.